Presented here are 21 T cell receptor beta chains from one specimen sequenced in a study of T cell changes during pregnancy in multiple sclerosis. Assay: immunoSEQ multiplex PCR; the TCRdb copy retains only in-frame clones and omits some. Found here are 25,000 to 35,000 clones, roughly 86% of them singletons; the top ten hold roughly 9.7%. This material consisted of CD8+ T cells from peripheral blood mononuclear cells, taken in the first trimester of pregnancy. All receptors derive from a female donor with multiple sclerosis, enrolled in a pregnancy study.

The chain uses TRBV19 and TRBJ2-1; TRBD2 aligns across 8 bases. Germline CDR1 reads LNHDA; CDR2 reads SQIVND (reference sequence). The CDR3 is 15 residues long. The junction had 4 bases not matched to a gene; V was cut back by 5 bases and J by 1 base. The CDR3 DNA reads TGTGCCAGTAGTTCTAGCGGGTCTTCCTACAATGAGCAGTTCTTC. As protein: CASSSSGSSYNEQFF.

This rearrangement joins TRBV7-9 to TRBJ2-5; TRBD2 might be the D (5 bases). The J call may be in error: the DNA end matches TRBJ2-7 better. Germline CDR1 and CDR2: SEHNR and FQNEAQ (reference sequence). This CDR3 has 13 amino acids. The CDR3 here is CASSSPGSYEQYF. The CDR3 region has the DNA TGTGCCAGCAGCTCACCGGGGTCCTACGAGCAGTACTTC.

This chain connects TRBV27 to TRBJ2-7; D is unresolved. The CDR3 contains 16 residues. Trimming removed 5 bases at V and 2 bases at J, with 19 bases between. Germline CDR1 and CDR2: MNHEY and SMNVEV (reference sequence). The CDR3 sequence is CASSPTEGGLPYEQYF. The CDR3 DNA reads as TGTGCCAGCAGTCCAACCGAAGGTGGGCTGCCCTACGAGCAGTACTTC.

This chain uses TRBV5-1 with TRBJ2-5; a possible D gene is TRBD2 (5 bases). The CDR3 extends over 15 amino acids. Per the germline V gene, CDR1 is SGHRS and CDR2 is YFSETQ. The ends were cut back, 4 bases at V and 5 bases at J, with 18 bases in the middle. CDR3: CASSVEGGVGETQYF. The CDR3 coding sequence is TGCGCCAGCAGCGTCGAGGGTGGGGTTGGCGAGACCCAGTACTTC.

The chain recombines TRBV5-4 with TRBJ1-2; perhaps TRBD1 as D (5 bases). V gave up 4 bases and J gave up 3 bases, with 10 bases separating them. CDR1 is SGHNT, CDR2 YYREEE, per germline (reference sequence). The CDR3 contains 13 residues. CDR3 bases: TGTGCCAGCAGCGATGACAGATACTATGGCTACACCTTC. It encodes CASSDDRYYGYTF.

The chain recombines TRBV7-6 with TRBJ2-7; 8 bases agree with TRBD2. The CDR3 totals 15 residues. Per germline, CDR1 SGHVS and CDR2 FNYEAQ. J lost 6 bases, V lost 6 bases, and 13 bases had no gene match. The CDR3 sequence: CASSAGTSWSSEQYF. The CDR3 DNA sequence: TGTGCCAGCAGTGCCGGGACTAGTTGGTCGTCCGAGCAGTACTTC.

The chain combines TRBV23-1 with TRBJ2-7, with D possibly matching TRBD2 (6 bases). TRBV23-1 has ORF status, its function being uncertain. The ends were cut back, 6 bases at V and 4 bases at J, with 22 bases in the middle. This CDR3 is 16 amino acids long. CDR3 region: CASSPGLLQVIYEQYF. CDR3 coding DNA: TGCGCCAGCAGCCCGGGACTTTTACAAGTGATTTACGAGCAGTACTTC.

This clone is medium-sized by share. The rearrangement uses TRBV7-3 and TRBJ1-1; D unclear. The germline V and J ends were trimmed by 2 bases and 3 bases, with 7 bases remaining between them. This CDR3 has 13 residues. Germline V gene lookup returns CDR1 SGHTA and CDR2 FQGTGA. The CDR3: CASSLAHYTEAFF. CDR3 nucleotides: TGTGCCAGCAGCTTAGCACATTACACTGAAGCTTTCTTT.

The rearrangement uses TRBV25-1 and TRBJ1-5; D ambiguous. Germline-derived CDR1 and CDR2 are MGHDK and SYGVNS. V was clipped by 1 base and J by 6 bases, with 10 bases between them. The CDR3 is 14 residues long. The DNA for the CDR3 is TGTGCCAGCAGTGAATCGGAGGTAACTCAGCCCCAGCATTTT. Its protein is CASSESEVTQPQHF.

The chain uses TRBV7-3 and TRBJ2-1; tentative D call: TRBD2 (5 bases). V dropped 2 bases and J dropped 8 bases, with 7 bases sitting between them. Germline V gene data show CDR1 as SGHTA and CDR2 as FQGTGA. This CDR3 region has 12 residues. CDR3 DNA sequence: TGTGCCAGCAGCTTAGCGAGGGATGAGCAGTTCTTC. Residues: CASSLARDEQFF.

The chain employs TRBV7-9 and TRBJ2-7; TRBD1 matches 7 bases. V lost 2 bases, J lost 1 base, and 8 bases stayed unmatched. The CDR3 consists of 16 residues. CDR1 SEHNR and CDR2 FQNEAQ come from the germline V gene (reference sequence). The CDR3: CASSLLGTATSYEQYF. DNA for the CDR3: TGTGCCAGCAGCTTACTTGGGACAGCGACGTCCTACGAGCAGTACTTC.

V and J are TRBV6-1 and TRBJ2-1; unclear D gene. Germline V gene data show CDR1 as MNHNS and CDR2 as SASEGT. V lost 3 bases and J lost 5, with 8 bases in between. The CDR3 runs 13 residues. The CDR3 protein is CASSDSAHNEQFF. The CDR3 DNA reads TGTGCCAGCAGTGACAGCGCCCACAATGAGCAGTTCTTC.

The chain carries TRBV28 and TRBJ2-1; D not certain. Germline loops: CDR1 MDHEN, CDR2 SYDVKM. Trimming left V 5 bases short and J 7 bases short, with 12 bases between. The CDR3 extends over 13 amino acids. The CDR3 protein is CASSPLSSNEQFF. CDR3 nucleotide sequence: TGTGCCAGCAGTCCCCTTAGCAGTAATGAGCAGTTCTTC.

The CDR3 DNA follows: TGTGCCAGCAGCTCCGGGACTAGTATCTCGTATTTT. As protein: CASSSGTSISYF. The chain uses TRBV13 and TRBJ2-3, with TRBD2 identical over 8 bases. The CDR3 runs 12 residues. The junction had 8 bases not matched to a gene; V was cut back by 4 bases and J by 14 bases. The V gene's germline CDR1 is PRHDT and CDR2 FYEKMQ (reference sequence). Based on the CDR3 plus reference TRBV13 and TRBJ2-3, the full variable domain is AAGVIQSPRHLIKEKRETATLKCYPIPRHDTVYWYQQGPGQDPQFLISFYEKMQSDKGSIPDRFSAQQFSDYHSELNMSSLELGDSALYFCASSSGTSISYFGPGTRLTVL.

The chain links TRBV5-6 to TRBJ1-2, with 8 bases lining up with TRBD1. Germline V CDR1 and CDR2: SGHDT, YYEEEE. CDR3 length: 14 amino acids. V dropped 0 bases and J dropped 4; count of bases not matched to a gene: 2. This CDR3 reads CASSLGTGFYGYTF. The CDR3 bases are TGTGCCAGCAGCTTGGGGACAGGGTTCTATGGCTACACCTTC.

The chain joins TRBV5-4 to TRBJ2-7; TRBD2 matches 11 bases. Germline lookup yields CDR1 SGHNT and CDR2 YYREEE (reference sequence). The length of the CDR3 is 15 residues. Germline trimming cut 4 bases from V and 5 bases from J; bases unmatched to any gene: 8. The CDR3: CASSGLSGGAHEQYF. The CDR3 DNA follows: TGTGCCAGCAGCGGACTTAGCGGGGGGGCCCACGAGCAGTACTTC.

DNA of the CDR3: TGTGCCAGCAGTAACAGAGGGGCTAGCGGGACGGTCGGGGAGCTGTTTTTT. It yields the protein CASSNRGASGTVGELFF. V and J are TRBV9 and TRBJ2-2; 9 nucleotides line up with TRBD2. The junction had 15 bases not matched to a gene; V was cut back by 5 bases and J by 7 bases. The CDR3 totals 17 residues. Germline V gene sequence: CDR1 SGDLS, CDR2 YYNGEE. The variable domain in full, completed from reference TRBV9 and TRBJ2-2, reads DSGVTQTPKHLITATGQRVTLRCSPRSGDLSVYWYQQSLDQGLQFLIQYYNGEERAKGNILERFSAQQFPDLHSELNLSSLELGDSALYFCASSNRGASGTVGELFFGEGSRLTVL.

This chain joins TRBV29-1 and TRBJ2-7; tentatively, D is TRBD2 (5 bases). Between the trimmed V and J ends, which lost 6 bases and 1 base, there was a span of 13 bases. CDR3 length equals 13 residues. Germline-derived CDR1 and CDR2 are SQVTM and ANQGSEA. CDR3 bases: TGCAGCGTGAGGGTAACTTTGTCCTACGAGCAGTACTTC. This gives the protein CSVRVTLSYEQYF.

This sequence joins TRBV27 and TRBJ1-5; D is perhaps TRBD1 (5 bases). V was trimmed by 2 bases and J by 3 bases, leaving 8 bases between them. The CDR3 runs 14 residues. The germline V gene has CDR1 MNHEY and CDR2 SMNVEV (reference sequence). CDR3 sequence (DNA): TGTGCCAGCAGTTTAACAGGTTACAATCAGCCCCAGCATTTT. The encoded protein is CASSLTGYNQPQHF.

J is TRBJ1-2 and V is TRBV27; D is unresolved. The CDR3 sequence is 14 residues long. The V end lost 2 bases, the J end lost 3 bases, and 10 bases lay between the germline ends. Germline V CDR1 and CDR2: MNHEY, SMNVEV (reference sequence). CDR3 sequence: CASSLGIGDYGYTF. CDR3 nucleotides: TGTGCCAGCAGTTTAGGGATCGGGGACTATGGCTACACCTTC.

This clone was detected once. The genes are TRBV4-1 and TRBJ2-7; D is unclear. V lost 0 bases and J 3 bases, leaving 9 bases between the germline ends. Germline-derived CDR1 and CDR2 are MGHRA and YSYEKL. This CDR3 is built from 14 residues. The CDR3 loop reads CASSQDAENYEQYF. The DNA for the CDR3 is TGCGCCAGCAGCCAAGATGCGGAGAACTACGAGCAGTACTTC.